The entry that follows covers one T cell receptor (beta chain) sequence. The sample belongs to a study of T cell changes during pregnancy in multiple sclerosis. After removal of 4 bases from V and 6 bases from J, the junction contained 8 bases not matched to a gene. This CDR3 contains 15 residues. Germline-derived CDR1 and CDR2 are SGHNT and YYREEE (reference sequence). Repertoires were generated with immunoSEQ multiplex PCR, while TCRdb's copy carries only in-frame clones and drops some. The sample consists of fewer than 35,000 clones, 91% of them appearing once. The source material was CD4+ T cells from peripheral blood mononuclear cells, sampled in the third trimester of pregnancy. This sequence originates from a female donor in good health, enrolled as a control in a pregnancy study. The chain couples TRBV5-4 to TRBJ2-1; 9 positions agree with TRBD2. The DNA for the CDR3 is TGTGCCAGCAGCCCAACGGCGGGGGGGCCCAATGAGCAGTTCTTC. Translation gives CASSPTAGGPNEQFF.